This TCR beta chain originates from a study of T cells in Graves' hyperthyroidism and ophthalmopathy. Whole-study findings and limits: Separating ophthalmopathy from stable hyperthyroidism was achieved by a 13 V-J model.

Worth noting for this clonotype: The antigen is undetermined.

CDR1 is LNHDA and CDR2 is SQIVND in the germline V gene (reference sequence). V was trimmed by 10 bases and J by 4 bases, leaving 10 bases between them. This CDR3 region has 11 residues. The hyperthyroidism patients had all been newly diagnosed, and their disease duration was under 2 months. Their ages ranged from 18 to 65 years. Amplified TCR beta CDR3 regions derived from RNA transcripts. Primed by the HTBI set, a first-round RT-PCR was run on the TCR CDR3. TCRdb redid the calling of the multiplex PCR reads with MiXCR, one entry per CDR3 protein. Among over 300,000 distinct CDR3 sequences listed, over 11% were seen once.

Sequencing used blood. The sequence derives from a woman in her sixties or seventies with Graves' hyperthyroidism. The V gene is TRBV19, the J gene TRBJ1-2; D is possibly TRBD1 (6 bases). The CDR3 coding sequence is TGTGCCACGGGGGCGGGCTATGGCTACACCTTC. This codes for CATGAGYGYTF. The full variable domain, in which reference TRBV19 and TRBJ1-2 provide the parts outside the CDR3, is DGGITQSPKYLFRKEGQNVTLSCEQNLNHDAMYWYRQDPGQGLRLIYYSQIVNDFQKGDIAEGYSVSREKKESFPLTVTSAQKNPTAFYLCATGAGYGYTFGSGTRLTVV.